The 13 T cell receptor beta chains presented below share a single source sample, sequenced in a study of human thymus T cells. Assay used: immunoSEQ multiplex PCR; TCRdb lists only in-frame clones, some missing. Of more than 70,000 clones in the sample, roughly 97% were seen once. In corrective heart surgery, resections were taken, and these provided the thymus tissue. Sequencing was carried out using thymus tissue. These receptor sequences come from a boy in the first two years of life with a congenital heart defect but otherwise immunologically healthy.

This clone is a singleton in its sample. The chain uses TRBV4-1 and TRBJ1-2; 8 positions agree with TRBD1. The germline V gene encodes CDR1 MGHRA and CDR2 YSYEKL. The CDR3 length is 19 residues. V lost 0 bases and J lost 4; bases outside the gene matches: 16. Here the CDR3 reads CASSQDFRARQGPPYGYTF. CDR3 DNA sequence: TGCGCCAGCAGCCAAGATTTTCGAGCCCGACAGGGGCCTCCCTATGGCTACACCTTC.

V and J are TRBV28 and TRBJ2-7, with 7 nucleotides matching TRBD1. From germline, CDR1 is MDHEN and CDR2 SYDVKM. V shed 1 base, J shed 2 bases, and the junction held 5 bases outside the gene matches. The CDR3 runs to 15 residues. The CDR3 here is CASSLFSRGPYEQYF. The CDR3 DNA is TGTGCCAGCAGTTTATTTTCTAGGGGGCCCTACGAGCAGTACTTC.

The table lists this clone with a count of one. The chain carries TRBV25-1 and TRBJ1-1; D remains ambiguous. Germline V lookup: CDR1 MGHDK, CDR2 SYGVNS. Deletions cut 1 base from V and 3 bases from J, with 12 bases between. This CDR3 region has 15 residues. In DNA form, the CDR3 reads TGTGCCAGCAGTGAATTGGAATGGACGGACACTGAAGCTTTCTTT. This sequence encodes CASSELEWTDTEAFF.

The V and J genes are TRBV5-6 and TRBJ2-1, with 8 positions matching TRBD2. With V trimmed by 3 bases and J by 9 bases, 23 bases remained unmatched. The CDR3 is 19 residues long. Germline lookup yields CDR1 SGHDT and CDR2 YYEEEE. The CDR3 region is CASSSIPMAGQRGICEQFF. Written as DNA, the CDR3 is TGTGCCAGCAGCTCGATACCTATGGCGGGGCAGCGGGGGATTTGTGAGCAGTTCTTC.

V is TRBV6-5 and J is TRBJ2-1; 7 bases are a match to TRBD1. The CDR3 sequence is 15 residues long. Germline CDR1 reads MNHEY; CDR2 reads SVGAGI. V was pared by 6 bases and J by 0 bases, with 5 bases of the junction left unmatched. CDR3 in amino acids: CASSIRDSSYNEQFF. CDR3 sequence (DNA): TGTGCCAGCAGCATCCGGGACAGCTCCTACAATGAGCAGTTCTTC.

The rearrangement links TRBV14 to TRBJ2-7, with a tentative D call TRBD2 (5 bases). Germline V gives CDR1 SGHDN, CDR2 FVKESK. The V and J ends lost 4 bases and 1 base respectively, with 20 bases between them. This CDR3 contains 17 residues. The CDR3 region has the DNA TGTGCCAGCAGCCCCTCTATTCGGCTAGCAGGTTCCTACGAGCAGTACTTC. Translation gives CASSPSIRLAGSYEQYF. Full variable domain (rest looked up from reference TRBV14 and TRBJ2-7): EAGVTQFPSHSVIEKGQTVTLRCDPISGHDNLYWYRRVMGKEIKFLLHFVKESKQDESGMPNNRFLAERTGGTYSTLKVQPAELEDSGVYFCASSPSIRLAGSYEQYFGPGTRLTVT.

The chain employs TRBV7-6 and TRBJ2-5, with a tentative D call TRBD1 (6 bases). Germline V gene sequence: CDR1 SGHVS, CDR2 FNYEAQ. V lost 0 bases and J 0 bases, leaving 14 bases between the germline ends. The CDR3 has 17 amino acids. CDR3 amino acids: CASSLALPGHNQETQYF. In nucleotides, the CDR3 is TGTGCCAGCAGCTTAGCGTTACCGGGACACAACCAAGAGACCCAGTACTTC. Based on the CDR3 plus reference TRBV7-6 and TRBJ2-5, the full variable domain is GAGVSQSPRYKVTKRGQDVALRCDPISGHVSLYWYRQALGQGPEFLTYFNYEAQQDKSGLPNDRFSAERPEGSISTLTIQRTEQRDSAMYRCASSLALPGHNQETQYFGPGTRLLVL.

The chain joins TRBV7-2 to TRBJ2-3; 11 nucleotides align to TRBD2. The CDR3 loop spans 16 amino acids. Trimming took 5 bases from V and 3 from J; bases not matched to a gene: 7. Germline-derived CDR1 and CDR2 are SGHTA and FQGNSA. CDR3 residues: CASSQLAGVSTDTQYF. The CDR3, as DNA: TGTGCCAGCAGCCAACTAGCGGGAGTCTCGACAGATACGCAGTATTTT.

The rearrangement joins TRBV10-3 to TRBJ1-1; D may be TRBD1 (5 bases). This CDR3 region has 16 residues. In germline, CDR1 is ENHRY, CDR2 SYGVKD. Trimming removed 3 bases at V and 3 bases at J, with 17 bases between. The chain's CDR3 is CAISDRAPLKDTEAFF. As DNA, the CDR3 is TGTGCCATCAGTGACAGGGCCCCTCTCAAGGACACTGAAGCTTTCTTT.

This chain links TRBV19 with TRBJ2-7; 8 bases align to TRBD1. Germline trimming cut 3 bases from V and 4 bases from J; bases unmatched to any gene: 8. The CDR3 runs to 15 residues. CDR1 is LNHDA and CDR2 is SQIVND in the germline V gene (reference sequence). The CDR3 coding sequence is TGTGCCAGTAGTATCCGGCCAGGGGGCAGGTACGAGCAGTACTTC. Translated: CASSIRPGGRYEQYF.

This sequence joins TRBV6-5 and TRBJ1-5; D remains unclear. Germline V gene sequence: CDR1 MNHEY, CDR2 SVGAGI. The CDR3 covers 15 residues. Trimming stripped 6 bases from V and 0 bases from J, with 12 bases between. The CDR3 coding sequence is TGTGCCAGCAGCTCCAGTATTCATAGCAATCAGCCCCAGCATTTT. Encoded protein: CASSSSIHSNQPQHF.

The DNA of the CDR3 is TGTGCCATCAGTGAATCAGGACAGTCCGTACTAGCAGCGATTCCCGGGGAGCTGTTTTTT. Its protein product is CAISESGQSVLAAIPGELFF. The chain recombines TRBV10-3 with TRBJ2-2; D tentatively fits TRBD1 or TRBD2 (6 bases each). This CDR3 region has 20 residues. The germline V gene encodes CDR1 ENHRY and CDR2 SYGVKD. With 3 bases removed from V and 6 bases from J, the gap between germline ends came to 29 bases.

The CDR3: CASSAKEQPRGNTIYF. CDR3 coding DNA: TGTGCCAGCAGCGCTAAGGAGCAACCGCGAGGAAACACCATATATTTT. The chain employs TRBV7-9 and TRBJ1-3; no reliable D call. This CDR3 has 16 amino acids. V was trimmed by 5 bases and J by 4 bases, leaving 18 bases between them. Germline-derived CDR1 and CDR2 are SEHNR and FQNEAQ (reference sequence).